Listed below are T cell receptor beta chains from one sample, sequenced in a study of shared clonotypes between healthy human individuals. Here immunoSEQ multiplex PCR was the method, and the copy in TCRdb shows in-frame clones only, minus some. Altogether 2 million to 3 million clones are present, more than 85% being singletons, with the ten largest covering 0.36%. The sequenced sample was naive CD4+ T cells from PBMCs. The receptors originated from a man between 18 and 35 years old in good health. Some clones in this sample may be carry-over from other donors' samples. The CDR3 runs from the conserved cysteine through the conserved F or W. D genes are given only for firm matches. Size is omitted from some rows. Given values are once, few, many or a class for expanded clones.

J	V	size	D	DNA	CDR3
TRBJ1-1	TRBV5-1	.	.	TGCGCCAGCAGCTGGGGGACAAACCAGAACACTGAAGCTTTCTTT	CASSWGTNQNTEAFF
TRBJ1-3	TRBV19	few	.	TGTGCCAGTAGTTTGTTCTCTGGAAACACCATATATTTT	CASSLFSGNTIYF
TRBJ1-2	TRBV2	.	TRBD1	TGTGCCAGCAGTGAAAGACAGGGGGTCGGGTTTGCCGGTGGCTACACCTTC	CASSERQGVGFAGGYTF
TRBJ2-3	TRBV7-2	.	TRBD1	TGTGCCAGCAGCTTGTCCGGACAGGGCGCAGATACGCAGTATTTT	CASSLSGQGADTQYF
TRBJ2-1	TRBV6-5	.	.	TGTGCCAGCAGTTACTCCGGGGCTACCTACAATGAGCAGTTCTTC	CASSYSGATYNEQFF
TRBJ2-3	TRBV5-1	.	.	TGCGCCAGCCAGGGCGGCTCCACAGATACGCAGTATTTT	CASQGGSTDTQYF
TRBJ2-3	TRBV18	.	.	TGTGCCAGCTCGTACCGCACATCAGATACGCAGTATTTT	CASSYRTSDTQYF
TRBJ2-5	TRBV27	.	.	TGTGCCAGCAGTTTATCTAGAGGGGGCCAAGAGACCCAGTACTTC	CASSLSRGGQETQYF
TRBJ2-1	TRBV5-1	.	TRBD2	TGCGCCAGCAGCTTGGGTTCTCCTAGCGGGAGTAGCTCCTACAATGAGCAGTTCTTC	CASSLGSPSGSSSYNEQFF
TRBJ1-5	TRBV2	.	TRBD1	TGTGCCAGCGAGGAAGGGGGCGGTCAGCCCCAGCATTTT	CASEEGGGQPQHF
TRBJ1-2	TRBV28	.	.	TGTGCCAGCTGCCCGCCGGGGTTTGTCTATGGCTACACCTTC	CASCPPGFVYGYTF
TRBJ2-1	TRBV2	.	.	TGTGCCAGCAGTGAGGGTCCGGGTTGGGGCGGCCTAAATGAGCAGTTCTTC	CASSEGPGWGGLNEQFF
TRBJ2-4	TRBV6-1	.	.	TGTGCCAGCAGTGAAGCGAGCCTAGCCAAAAACATTCAGTACTTC	CASSEASLAKNIQYF
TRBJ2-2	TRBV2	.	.	TGTGCCAGCAGTTACAACACCGGGGAGCTGTTTTTT	CASSYNTGELFF
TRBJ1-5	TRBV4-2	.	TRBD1	TGTGCCAGCAGCCAAGCCCAGGGGGTCCCCACCAATCAGCCCCAGCATTTT	CASSQAQGVPTNQPQHF
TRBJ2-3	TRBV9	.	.	TGTGCCAGCAGCCCCGTGTCCGGTGGGAGTTACACAGATACGCAGTATTTT	CASSPVSGGSYTDTQYF
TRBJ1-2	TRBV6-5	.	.	TGTGCCAGCAGGACCCCCGCGGAAGGGGGCTACACCTTC	CASRTPAEGGYTF
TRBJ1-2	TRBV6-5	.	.	TGTGCCAGCAGTTACAACAGGGCCACTCATGGCTACACCTTC	CASSYNRATHGYTF
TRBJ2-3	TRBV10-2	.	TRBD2	TGCGCCAGCAGGGTAGCGGGACCAGATACGCAGTATTTT	CASRVAGPDTQYF
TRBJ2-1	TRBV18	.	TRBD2	TGTGCCAGCTCACCATCAGAGTGGCGACTAGCGGGAGGGCTTGAGCAGTTCTTC	CASSPSEWRLAGGLEQFF
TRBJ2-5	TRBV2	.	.	TGTGCCAGCAGTGACGGGGGCAGCAGGGAGACCCAGTACTTC	CASSDGGSRETQYF
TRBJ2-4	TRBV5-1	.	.	TGCGCCAGCAGCTTTGAAGGGGTGGCAGGGGTTTTTCCTTTAGCCAAAAACATTCAGTACTTC	CASSFEGVAGVFPLAKNIQYF
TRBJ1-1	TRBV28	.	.	TGTGCCAGCAGTTCCGCCAGGGGTTTCGGGAACACTGAAGCTTTCTTT	CASSSARGFGNTEAFF
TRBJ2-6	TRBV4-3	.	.	TGCGCCAGCAGCCGCCGAGGAGACTCTGGGGCCAACGTCCTGACTTTC	CASSRRGDSGANVLTF
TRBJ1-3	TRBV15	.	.	TGTGCCACCAGCAGAGTACGGGGAAACACCATATATTTT	CATSRVRGNTIYF
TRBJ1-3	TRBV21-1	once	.	TGTGCCAGAGACAGGGTCTCTGGAAACACCATATATTTT	CARDRVSGNTIYF
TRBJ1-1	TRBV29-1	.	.	TGCAGCGTTGTCGACAACCTGGGAGCTTTCTTT	CSVVDNLGAFF
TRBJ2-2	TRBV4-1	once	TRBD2	TGCGCCAGCAGCCAAGCGGGAGGCGGGGCCGGGGAGCTGTTTTTT	CASSQAGGGAGELFF
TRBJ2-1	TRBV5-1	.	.	TGCGCCAGCAGCTATCTCTCCCCCAACTACAATGAGCAGTTCTTC	CASSYLSPNYNEQFF
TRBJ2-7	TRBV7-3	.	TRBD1	TGTGCCAGCAGCAGCGTTCGGACAGGGCGCTACGAGCAGTACTTC	CASSSVRTGRYEQYF
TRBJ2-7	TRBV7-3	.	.	TGTGCCAGCAGCTTAGGGGAGGGGGTCGAGCAGTACTTC	CASSLGEGVEQYF
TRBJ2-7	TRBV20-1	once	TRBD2	TGCAGTGCGGCCAGAAGCGGGAGCACGTACTTC	CSAARSGSTYF
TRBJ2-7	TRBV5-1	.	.	TGCGCCAGCAGCCCCGGGACTCCCAGCTCCTACGAGCAGTACTTC	CASSPGTPSSYEQYF
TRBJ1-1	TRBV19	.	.	TGTGCCAGTAGTAGGGGAACAGTGAACACTGAAGCTTTCTTT	CASSRGTVNTEAFF
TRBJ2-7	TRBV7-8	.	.	TGTGCCAGCAGCTTAGGCCGGGGTCGGGGGAATGCCTACGAGCAGTACTTC	CASSLGRGRGNAYEQYF